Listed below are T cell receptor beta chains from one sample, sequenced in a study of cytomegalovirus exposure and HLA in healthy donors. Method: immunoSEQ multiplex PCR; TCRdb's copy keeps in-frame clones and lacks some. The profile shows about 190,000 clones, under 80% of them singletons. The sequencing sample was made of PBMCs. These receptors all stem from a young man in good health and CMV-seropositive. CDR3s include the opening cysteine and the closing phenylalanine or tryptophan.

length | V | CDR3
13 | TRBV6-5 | CASRLQGSDTQYF
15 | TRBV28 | CASSSPVGTRGEQYF
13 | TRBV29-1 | CSDGGLLNTEAFF
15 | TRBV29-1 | CSVGANGGGNTEAFF
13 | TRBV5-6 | CASTRGGAGPQHF
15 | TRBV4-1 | CASSPRAGASYGYTF
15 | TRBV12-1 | CASSSPRGFQEAQYF
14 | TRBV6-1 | CASSATRENEKLFF
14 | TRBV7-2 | CASSRTSGQETQYF
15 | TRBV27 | CASSPWSSGANVLTF
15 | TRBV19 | CASTRGAGATDTQYF
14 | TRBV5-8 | CASKRAGAKNIQYF
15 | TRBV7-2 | CASSSAGGSGTEAFF
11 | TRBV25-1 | CASRRGSGYTF
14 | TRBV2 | CASSRTGSNYGYTF
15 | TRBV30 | CAWSQGQGGPYGYTF
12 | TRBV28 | CASSLLGGGYTF
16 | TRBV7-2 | CASSIGQSLKIYGYTF
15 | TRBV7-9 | CASSPDRVGTDTQYF
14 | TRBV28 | CASSSPHRNTEAFF
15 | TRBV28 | CASSFLGTGLDGYTF
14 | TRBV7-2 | CASSVDRGFYEQYF
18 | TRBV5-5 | CASSSLPGQRANTGELFF
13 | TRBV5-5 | CANPREGDYEQYF
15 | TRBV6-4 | CASSDRGSNTDTQYF
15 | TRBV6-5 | CASNLRGGGNTEAFF
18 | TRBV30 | CAWNDPQRQGLVRNTIYF
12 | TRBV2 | CASSRSEGTAFF
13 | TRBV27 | CASSFRPYYEQYF
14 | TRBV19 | CASSIGQGARGYTF
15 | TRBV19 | CASSTGITGNYGYTF
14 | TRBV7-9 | CASSIHGQGGEAFF
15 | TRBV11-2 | CASSLTTGRSYEQYF
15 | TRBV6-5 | CASRKDSMRGNGYTF
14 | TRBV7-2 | CASSLTGPDTEAFF
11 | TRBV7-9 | CASSSTYEQYF
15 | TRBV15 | CATSRDGYSLGEQYF
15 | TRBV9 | CASSNRHGGTDTQYF
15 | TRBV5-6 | CASSLAGPRGNTIYF
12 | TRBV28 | CAHRGVSYEQYF